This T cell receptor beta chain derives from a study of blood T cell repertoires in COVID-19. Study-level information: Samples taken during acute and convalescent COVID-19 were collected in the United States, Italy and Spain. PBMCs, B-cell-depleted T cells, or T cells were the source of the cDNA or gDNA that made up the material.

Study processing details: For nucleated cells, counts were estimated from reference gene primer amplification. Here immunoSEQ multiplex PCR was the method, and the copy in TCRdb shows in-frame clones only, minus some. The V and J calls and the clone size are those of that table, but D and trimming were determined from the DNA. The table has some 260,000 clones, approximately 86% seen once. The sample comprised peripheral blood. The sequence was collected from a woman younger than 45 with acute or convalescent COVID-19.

CDR3 sequence reads: CASRTGGTSTDTQYF. The DNA of the CDR3 is TGTGCCAGCAGAACCGGTGGGACTAGCACAGATACGCAGTATTTT. The chain uses TRBV6-5 and TRBJ2-3, with a tentative D call TRBD2 (6 bases). There are 15 residues in the CDR3. Between the trimmed V and J ends, which lost 6 bases and 0 bases, there was a span of 13 bases. CDR1 is MNHEY and CDR2 is SVGAGI in the germline V gene.